The next 12 T cell receptor beta chains were all read from a single sample in a study of metastatic and nonmetastatic thyroid tumors. TCRdb used MiXCR to call clones anew from the PCR reads. The table includes 15,000 to 20,000 clones, around 28% detected once. Thyroid surgery had not been preceded by any treatment in any patient. The sample was tumor tissue. The receptors were gathered from a male donor with papillary thyroid cancer or a benign thyroid nodule (not recorded which). Some clones in this sample may be carry-over from other donors' samples.

This clone occurred a few times. The rearrangement uses TRBV6-1 and TRBJ2-7; D remains ambiguous. This CDR3 is 14 amino acids long. Germline V gene lookup returns CDR1 MNHNS and CDR2 SASEGT. The V and J ends lost 10 bases and 10 bases respectively, with 26 bases between them. The CDR3 DNA follows: TGTGCCACTACTGGACGAGCCTCCGCCTACGGTCAGTACTTC. As protein: CATTGRASAYGQYF.

As for this clone: A much larger clone sits a single nucleotide away, making a read error possible. This chain uses TRBV11-3 with TRBJ2-2; D not certain. CDR1 and CDR2 (germline): SGHNT, YENEEA. The CDR3 is 13 amino acids. This chain's CDR3 is CASGLDGAGELFF. CDR3 sequence (DNA): TGTGCCAGCGGCTTAGATGGGGCCGGGGAGCTGTTTTTT.

This clone came up a few times. The gene calls are TRBV19 and TRBJ2-7, with a possible D match to TRBD2 (5 bases). The CDR3 extends over 15 amino acids. Per the germline V gene, CDR1 is LNHDA and CDR2 is SQIVND (reference sequence). V lost 6 bases to trimming and J lost 4 bases, with 19 bases between them. The CDR3 spells CASRNSGDGEYEQYF. CDR3 DNA: TGTGCCAGTAGGAACAGCGGCGACGGAGAGTACGAGCAGTACTTC. The entire variable domain, with the rest obtained from reference TRBV19 and TRBJ2-7, is as follows: DGGITQSPKYLFRKEGQNVTLSCEQNLNHDAMYWYRQDPGQGLRLIYYSQIVNDFQKGDIAEGYSVSREKKESFPLTVTSAQKNPTAFYLCASRNSGDGEYEQYFGPGTRLTVT.

The V and J genes are TRBV11-1 and TRBJ2-7, with 14 positions matching TRBD2. CDR1 SGHAT and CDR2 FQDESV come from the germline V gene (reference sequence). The CDR3 consists of 16 residues. V shed 5 bases and J 5 bases; nucleotides not matched to a gene: 8. The CDR3 nucleotides read TGTGCCAGCAGCCCCCGGACTAGCGGGAGGCGAAACGAGCAGTACTTC. Its protein product is CASSPRTSGRRNEQYF.

This clone was seen at least ten times. The chain has TRBV7-9 and TRBJ1-4; D remains unclear. With 5 bases removed from V and 4 bases from J, the gap between germline ends came to 5 bases. The CDR3 runs to 12 residues. Germline-derived CDR1 and CDR2 are SEHNR and FQNEAQ (reference sequence). CDR3 loop: CASSLDNEKLFF. In DNA, the CDR3 is TGTGCCAGCAGCCTTGATAATGAAAAACTGTTTTTT.

The chain combines TRBV6-2 or TRBV6-3 with TRBJ1-1; no reliable D call. The germline V gene encodes CDR1 MNHEY and CDR2 SVGEGT. The CDR3 spans 13 residues. V was trimmed by 2 bases and J by 1 base, leaving 5 bases between them. The CDR3 DNA sequence: TGTGCCAGCAGTTACGGTAAGAACACTGAAGCTTTCTTT. It codes for CASSYGKNTEAFF.

This clone was observed a handful of times. The rearrangement links TRBV27 to TRBJ1-6; D unclear. CDR1 is MNHEY and CDR2 is SMNVEV in the germline V gene (reference sequence). Trimming left V 5 bases short and J 7 bases short, with 15 bases between. The CDR3 spans 15 residues. CDR3 amino acids: CASSALGYPNSPLHF. Written as DNA, the CDR3 is TGTGCCAGCAGTGCCCTGGGGTACCCCAATTCACCCCTCCACTTT.

This chain uses TRBV20-1 with TRBJ1-4; TRBD1 matches at 7 bases. Germline CDR1 and CDR2: DFQATT and SNEGSKA (reference sequence). V shed 1 base, J shed 3 bases, and the junction held 11 bases outside the gene matches. The CDR3 spans 17 residues. As DNA, the CDR3 is TGCAGTGCTAGAGTTGTGACAGGGACATGGGCTAATGAAAAACTGTTTTTT. This codes for CSARVVTGTWANEKLFF.

About this clone itself: This could be a read error, since a much larger clone is one nucleotide away. This chain links TRBV28 with TRBJ1-5; 7 nucleotides agree with TRBD1. Germline V CDR1 and CDR2: MDHEN, SYDVKM. There are 14 residues in the CDR3. The DNA of the CDR3 is TGTGCCAGCACCTTAGCGAGGGGGCCTCAGTCCCAGCATTTT. This gives the protein CASTLARGPQSQHF.

V and J are TRBV2 and TRBJ2-1, with 13 bases that match TRBD2. The V segment lost 6 bases and the J segment 8 bases; nucleotides outside the gene matches: 7. Per germline, CDR1 SNHLY and CDR2 FYNNEI. This CDR3 is built from 15 residues. The CDR3 loop reads CASSSLAGGPYEQFF. The DNA of the CDR3 is TGTGCCAGCAGCTCACTAGCGGGAGGGCCATATGAGCAGTTCTTC.

The chain combines TRBV2 with TRBJ2-5; D possibly corresponds to TRBD1 (6 bases). The CDR3 loop spans 13 amino acids. Per the germline V gene, CDR1 is SNHLY and CDR2 is FYNNEI. Trimming removed 7 bases at V and 0 bases at J, with 9 bases between. Here the CDR3 DNA reads TGTGCCAGCAACCGGGACAACCAAGAGACCCAGTACTTC. This translates into CASNRDNQETQYF. Based on the CDR3 plus reference TRBV2 and TRBJ2-5, the full variable domain is EPEVTQTPSHQVTQMGQEVILRCVPISNHLYFYWYRQILGQKVEFLVSFYNNEISEKSEIFDDQFSVERPDGSNFTLKIRSTKLEDSAMYFCASNRDNQETQYFGPGTRLLVL.

This clone came up a few times. The genes are TRBV12-3 or TRBV12-4 and TRBJ1-1; no clear D gene. This CDR3 contains 14 residues. Trimming removed 3 bases at V and 0 bases at J, with 8 bases between. The CDR3 DNA reads TGTGCCAGCAGTTTTGGACGGCTGAACACTGAAGCTTTCTTT. Translated: CASSFGRLNTEAFF.